These 18 T cell receptor beta chains originate from one sample sequenced in a study of CD8 T cells in Susac syndrome. Random hexamers served to reverse transcribe roughly 0.5 to 1 ug RNA. TCRdb reanalysed the immunoSEQ multiplex PCR reads using MiXCR and keeps one entry per CDR3 protein. The sample consists of nearly 110,000 distinct CDR3 sequences, around 94% of them appearing once. Material: CD8+ T cells from PBMCs. Source of these receptors: a human donor with Susac syndrome.

The chain is built from TRBV6-2 or TRBV6-3 and TRBJ2-1; 9 positions agree with TRBD2. Germline CDR1 reads MNHEY; CDR2 reads SVGEGT. Germline trimming cut 4 bases from V and 6 bases from J; bases unmatched to any gene: 7. This CDR3 has 15 residues. CDR3 sequence (DNA): TGTGCCAGCAGTTCCCCCGGGACTAGCCTCAATGAGCAGTTCTTC. Its protein product is CASSSPGTSLNEQFF.

Only a few counts were recorded for this clonotype. J is TRBJ2-7 and V is TRBV6-5; no clear D gene. CDR3 size: 11 residues. Germline assignment: CDR1 MNHEY and CDR2 SVGAGI. Trimming left V 6 bases short and J 7 bases short, with 10 bases between. CDR3 nucleotide sequence: TGTGCCAGCAGGTCCGGTGGGGAGCAGTACTTC. It is translated as CASRSGGEQYF.

This chain joins TRBV7-9 and TRBJ2-7; a weak D match, TRBD1 (5 bases). V lost 5 bases to trimming and J lost 6 bases, with 14 bases between them. CDR3 length: 13 amino acids. Germline V gene data show CDR1 as SEHNR and CDR2 as FQNEAQ (reference sequence). This CDR3 is CASSRTTGAEQYF. The CDR3 DNA sequence: TGTGCCAGCAGCCGGACAACAGGAGCCGAGCAGTACTTC.

V is TRBV9 and J is TRBJ1-1; no reliable D call. Trimming shortened V by 4 bases and J by 0 bases, and 7 bases separated the two germline ends. The CDR3 covers 13 residues. CDR1 is SGDLS and CDR2 is YYNGEE in the germline V gene. The CDR3 nucleotides read TGTGCCAGCAGCTCCAGTTTGAACACTGAAGCTTTCTTT. It encodes CASSSSLNTEAFF.

The chain combines TRBV20-1 with TRBJ2-2, with TRBD1 matching 7 bases. Trimming removed 6 bases from V and 1 base from J; junction bases left unmatched: 5. The CDR3 length is 14 residues. Germline V gene sequence: CDR1 DFQATT, CDR2 SNEGSKA (reference sequence). The CDR3 sequence: CSAYRDRNTGELFF. The CDR3 DNA reads as TGCAGTGCCTACCGGGACAGGAACACCGGGGAGCTGTTTTTT.

This CDR3 is CASSSPLHRELFF. For the CDR3, the DNA is TGTGCCAGCAGCTCCCCCCTCCACCGGGAGCTGTTTTTT. The J gene is TRBJ2-2, the V gene TRBV7-8; unclear D gene. Germline V lookup: CDR1 SGHVS, CDR2 FQNEAQ. This CDR3 is 13 amino acids long. Deletions cut 4 bases from V and 9 bases from J, with 12 bases between.

The chain is built from TRBV5-6 and TRBJ2-1, with a tentative D call TRBD2 (6 bases). Germline assignment: CDR1 SGHDT and CDR2 YYEEEE. The CDR3 runs to 15 residues. V was trimmed by 0 bases and J by 1 base, leaving 8 bases between them. CDR3 protein: CASSLVTSSYNEQFF. CDR3 nucleotides: TGTGCCAGCAGCTTGGTGACTAGTTCCTACAATGAGCAGTTCTTC.

This chain uses TRBV20-1 with TRBJ1-2, with a possible D match to TRBD1 (6 bases). The CDR3 is 13 residues long. CDR1 and CDR2 from the germline V gene are DFQATT and SNEGSKA (reference sequence). V gave up 0 bases and J gave up 3 bases, with 8 bases separating them. The CDR3 nucleotides are TGCAGTGCTAGAGAGACAGGCGACTATGGCTACACCTTC. This gives the protein CSARETGDYGYTF.

The gene calls are TRBV6-5 and TRBJ2-2; D is ambiguous. CDR1 is MNHEY, CDR2 SVGAGI, per germline. CDR3 size: 13 residues. V was clipped by 7 bases and J by 3 bases, with 9 bases between them. This CDR3 is CASTPVYTGELFF. The CDR3 DNA is TGTGCCAGCACCCCCGTTTACACCGGGGAGCTGTTTTTT.

CDR3 amino acids: CASSLTSSYNEQFF. In nucleotides, the CDR3 is TGTGCCAGCAGTTTAACAAGCTCCTACAATGAGCAGTTCTTC. V usage is TRBV12-3 or TRBV12-4 and J usage is TRBJ2-1; D call uncertain. The V and J ends lost 2 bases and 0 bases respectively, with 5 bases between them. This CDR3 is built from 14 residues.

CDR3 amino acids: CSVPLGVEKTQYF. Here the CDR3 DNA reads TGCAGCGTTCCTCTAGGGGTTGAGAAGACCCAGTACTTC. The rearrangement joins TRBV29-1 to TRBJ2-5; tentative D call: TRBD1 (5 bases). This CDR3 has 13 residues. V was pared by 5 bases and J by 6 bases, with 16 bases between. In germline, CDR1 is SQVTM, CDR2 ANQGSEA. Full variable domain (missing parts from reference TRBV29-1 and TRBJ2-5): SAVISQKPSRDICQRGTSLTIQCQVDSQVTMMFWYRQQPGQSLTLIATANQGSEATYESGFVIDKFPISRPNLTFSTLTVSNMSPEDSSIYLCSVPLGVEKTQYFGPGTRLLVL.

The V and J genes are TRBV12-5 and TRBJ2-7, with no clear D. The V gene's germline CDR1 is LGHNT and CDR2 FRNRAP. The V end lost 5 bases, the J end lost 5 bases, and 7 bases lay between the germline ends. The CDR3 is made up of 11 amino acids. CDR3 bases: TGTGCTAGTGGTCCTACGGACGAGCAGTACTTC. It is translated as CASGPTDEQYF.

The chain links TRBV15 to TRBJ2-6; the match to TRBD1 covers 8 bases. The CDR3 has 17 residues. V was clipped by 3 bases and J by 2 bases; unmatched bases: 6. Germline V gives CDR1 LNHNV, CDR2 YYDKDF (reference sequence). The CDR3 sequence is CATSSPGTGTGANVLTF. DNA for the CDR3: TGTGCCACCAGCAGCCCCGGGACAGGAACTGGGGCCAACGTCCTGACTTTC.

The chain has TRBV5-1 and TRBJ1-1; D unresolved. In germline, CDR1 is SGHRS, CDR2 YFSETQ. The V gene lost 7 bases and the J gene lost 1 base, with 8 bases spanning the gap. The CDR3 is 12 residues long. The CDR3 DNA reads as TGCGCCAGCGTCGGGGAGAACACTGAAGCTTTCTTT. Protein: CASVGENTEAFF.

The V and J genes are TRBV5-4 and TRBJ2-1; D not resolved. The germline V gene encodes CDR1 SGHNT and CDR2 YYREEE (reference sequence). V dropped 3 bases and J dropped 10 bases, with 11 bases sitting between them. The CDR3 runs to 12 residues. The CDR3 region is CASSSGPLEQFF. CDR3 DNA: TGTGCCAGCAGCTCTGGACCCTTGGAGCAGTTCTTC.

The V gene is TRBV20-1, the J gene TRBJ2-5, with D possibly TRBD2 on 6 matching bases. This CDR3 region has 14 residues. CDR1 and CDR2 (germline): DFQATT, SNEGSKA (reference sequence). V shed 1 base and J shed 4 bases, with 13 bases lying between them. The CDR3 DNA is TGCAGTGCTAGAGGTCGGGACTTGGGAGAGACCCAGTACTTC. It specifies CSARGRDLGETQYF.

The chain carries TRBV20-1 and TRBJ2-7; D remains unclear. Germline V gives CDR1 DFQATT, CDR2 SNEGSKA (reference sequence). This CDR3 comprises 13 residues. The V gene lost 3 bases and the J gene lost 0 bases, with 9 bases spanning the gap. The CDR3 loop is CSARAPHSYEQYF. CDR3 nucleotides: TGCAGTGCTAGGGCCCCGCACTCCTACGAGCAGTACTTC.

This clonotype occurred once. This chain links TRBV6-1 with TRBJ2-2; D perhaps matches TRBD2 (6 bases). The CDR3 runs 13 residues. Germline-derived CDR1 and CDR2 are MNHNS and SASEGT. In DNA, the CDR3 is TGTGCTACGGGCGGGGCGGACACCGGGGAGCTGTTTTTT. Its translation: CATGGADTGELFF.